This T cell receptor (beta chain) was identified during a study of OX40 agonist ivuxolimab in advanced cancers. Concerning this clone itself: Antigen unknown.

No patient had autoimmune disease or received systemic immunosuppression. CDR3 length: 15 residues. With V trimmed by 1 base and J by 3 bases, 1 base remained unmatched. CDR1 and CDR2 (germline): SGHTA, FQGNSA. Measured with immunoSEQ multiplex PCR; TCRdb has only the in-frame clones, and not every one. This table holds 49,000 or so clones, around 85% found once. Study results and caveats: More expanded clones were found, on average, in CD8+ than in CD4+ T cells. Near-lowest levels of clonal expansion characterized partial responders at 0.1-3.0 mg/kg. Blood T cells, both CD4+ and CD8+, expanded clonally by week 6 at 0.1 to 3.0 mg/kg.

J is TRBJ2-1 and V is TRBV7-2; TRBD1 aligns across 9 bases. The sequence derives from an adult with an advanced solid tumor such as melanoma, head and neck, liver or kidney cancer. The input for sequencing was CD4+ or CD8+ T cells sorted from blood, taken in a trial of the OX40 agonist ivuxolimab. CDR3 loop: CASSLDRGLYNEQFF. The CDR3 coding sequence is TGTGCCAGCAGCTTAGACAGGGGGCTCTACAATGAGCAGTTCTTC.